One and the same sample provided the 16 T cell receptor beta chains below, sequenced in a study of radiotherapy plus CTLA-4 blockade in lung cancer. The assay was immunoSEQ multiplex PCR, and TCRdb's table has in-frame clones only and misses some. The sample records some 66,000 clones, about 83% being singletons. Source: peripheral blood, taken from a patient treated with radiotherapy plus ipilimumab. The receptors were sampled from a human donor with non-small cell lung cancer who had a partial response to radiotherapy plus ipilimumab.

The V gene is TRBV27, the J gene TRBJ2-5; the match to TRBD2 covers 8 bases. Trimming at V came to 2 bases and at J to 2 bases, leaving 4 bases not matched to a gene. The germline V gene has CDR1 MNHEY and CDR2 SMNVEV (reference sequence). CDR3 length: 15 amino acids. The CDR3 region has the DNA TGTGCCAGCAGTTTAGCGGGAGGCCCTCAAGAGACCCAGTACTTC. Encoded protein: CASSLAGGPQETQYF.

J is TRBJ2-1 and V is TRBV6-5; 7 positions agree with TRBD1. Trimming took 2 bases from V and 2 from J; bases not matched to a gene: 3. The CDR3 has 15 amino acids. Per germline, CDR1 MNHEY and CDR2 SVGAGI. The CDR3 DNA is TGTGCCAGCAGTTACAACGGACAGGCCTACAATGAGCAGTTCTTC. Translation gives CASSYNGQAYNEQFF.

This clone has a single count. The chain uses TRBV19 and TRBJ1-1; maybe TRBD1 (5 bases). V dropped 0 bases and J dropped 2 bases, with 16 bases sitting between them. The CDR3 covers 17 residues. CDR1 is LNHDA and CDR2 is SQIVND in the germline V gene (reference sequence). CDR3 loop: CASSIDVPSRANTEAFF. As DNA, the CDR3 is TGTGCCAGTAGTATAGACGTCCCGAGCAGGGCAAACACTGAAGCTTTCTTT. Full variable domain (missing parts from reference TRBV19 and TRBJ1-1): DGGITQSPKYLFRKEGQNVTLSCEQNLNHDAMYWYRQDPGQGLRLIYYSQIVNDFQKGDIAEGYSVSREKKESFPLTVTSAQKNPTAFYLCASSIDVPSRANTEAFFGQGTRLTVV.

The gene calls are TRBV10-3 and TRBJ1-2; D remains unclear. The V and J ends lost 5 bases and 5 bases respectively, with 9 bases between them. The CDR3 contains 12 residues. Germline V gene sequence: CDR1 ENHRY, CDR2 SYGVKD. In DNA, the CDR3 is TGTGCCATCAGTCCAGGTTTTTATGGCTACACCTTC. It specifies CAISPGFYGYTF.

This clone was detected only once. This chain uses TRBV4-1 with TRBJ2-7; 12 bases are shared with TRBD1. The CDR3 runs to 18 residues. The V segment lost 0 bases and the J segment 3 bases; nucleotides outside the gene matches: 9. Germline V gene data show CDR1 as MGHRA and CDR2 as YSYEKL. The CDR3 here is CASSQDPSGTGGIYEQYF. CDR3 nucleotides: TGCGCCAGCAGCCAAGATCCCTCCGGGACAGGGGGCATCTACGAGCAGTACTTC.

This rearrangement joins TRBV13 to TRBJ1-5, with 9 positions matching TRBD1. V dropped 5 bases and J dropped 3; count of bases not matched to a gene: 8. The CDR3 totals 16 residues. Germline CDR1 PRHDT, CDR2 FYEKMQ (reference sequence). CDR3 in DNA: TGTGCCAGCAGCGTTACAGGGGGCTATAACAATCAGCCCCAGCATTTT. It codes for CASSVTGGYNNQPQHF.

The chain carries TRBV5-4 and TRBJ2-7; 8 bases align to TRBD2. Germline loops: CDR1 SGHNT, CDR2 YYREEE (reference sequence). The CDR3 is made up of 14 amino acids. V shed 4 bases and J 4 bases; nucleotides not matched to a gene: 7. CDR3 in amino acids: CASSESGSRYEQYF. In DNA form, the CDR3 reads TGTGCCAGCAGCGAGAGCGGGAGCAGGTACGAGCAGTACTTC.

This chain uses TRBV7-2 with TRBJ2-7; D unclear. Trimming left V 5 bases short and J 4 bases short, with 15 bases between. Germline CDR1 and CDR2: SGHTA and FQGNSA. CDR3 size: 14 residues. CDR3: CASSPQTSLYEQYF. Written as DNA, the CDR3 is TGTGCCAGCAGCCCCCAGACTTCTTTATACGAGCAGTACTTC.

The rearrangement joins TRBV19 to TRBJ1-1; possible D gene TRBD1, 6 bases. The V end was cut by 5 bases, the J end by 0 bases, with 16 bases between. This CDR3 contains 16 residues. Germline CDR1 and CDR2: LNHDA and SQIVND (reference sequence). The CDR3 region has the DNA TGTGCCAGTAGTCCCCGGCAGGGGTCGATGAACACTGAAGCTTTCTTT. Translated, it gives CASSPRQGSMNTEAFF.

This clone was found a few times. The chain links TRBV5-1 to TRBJ2-1; D remains ambiguous. Germline loops: CDR1 SGHRS, CDR2 YFSETQ. The CDR3 covers 13 residues. V was cut by 4 bases and J by 7 bases, with 12 bases left in between. The CDR3 nucleotides are TGCGCCAGCAGCCCACCGGCCGGGAATGAGCAGTTCTTC. Protein: CASSPPAGNEQFF.

There are a few counts of this clone. The chain links TRBV30 to TRBJ1-2; TRBD1 aligns across 7 bases. Germline CDR1 reads GTSNPN; CDR2 reads SVGIG (reference sequence). V dropped 0 bases and J dropped 8; count of bases not matched to a gene: 6. The CDR3 spans 13 residues. The CDR3 sequence is CAWSVTGAVGYTF. The CDR3 coding sequence is TGTGCCTGGAGTGTAACAGGGGCGGTGGGCTACACCTTC. Drawing the rest from reference TRBV30 and TRBJ1-2, the complete variable domain is SQTIHQWPATLVQPVGSPLSLECTVEGTSNPNLYWYRQAAGRGLQLLFYSVGIGQISSEVPQNLSASRPQDRQFILSSKKLLLSDSGFYLCAWSVTGAVGYTFGSGTRLTVV.

This chain joins TRBV5-1 and TRBJ2-1; 10 bases map to TRBD2. J lost 0 bases, V lost 0 bases, and 3 bases had no gene match. The germline V gene has CDR1 SGHRS and CDR2 YFSETQ. The CDR3 contains 17 residues. CDR3 in amino acids: CASSLGASGSSYNEQFF. The CDR3 DNA reads as TGCGCCAGCAGCTTGGGGGCTAGCGGGAGCTCCTACAATGAGCAGTTCTTC.

The table lists this clone with a count of one. The chain couples TRBV7-7 to TRBJ2-5, with D possibly TRBD2 on 6 matching bases. Germline V gives CDR1 SSHAT, CDR2 FNYEAQ (reference sequence). The CDR3 is 13 residues long. Between the trimmed V and J ends, which lost 4 bases and 5 bases, there was a span of 11 bases. The CDR3 sequence: CASSSTRSETQYF. CDR3 nucleotides: TGTGCCAGCAGCTCGACTAGATCGGAGACCCAGTACTTC.

J is TRBJ2-4 and V is TRBV19; 7 bases agree with TRBD2. Germline-derived CDR1 and CDR2 are LNHDA and SQIVND (reference sequence). V dropped 4 bases and J dropped 15; count of bases not matched to a gene: 9. The CDR3 spans 12 residues. This chain's CDR3 is CASSRGRGFAYF. The CDR3 bases are TGTGCCAGTAGTAGAGGGAGGGGTTTTGCGTACTTC.

The chain employs TRBV5-5 and TRBJ1-1; D not resolved. V dropped 5 bases and J dropped 11 bases, with 19 bases sitting between them. The CDR3 loop spans 13 amino acids. Germline V gene sequence: CDR1 SGHKS, CDR2 YYEKEE (reference sequence). CDR3: CASSGGNRRGAFF. The CDR3 coding sequence is TGTGCCAGCAGTGGTGGAAATCGCAGAGGGGCTTTCTTT.

J is TRBJ1-4 and V is TRBV19; 7 positions match TRBD1. Germline assignment: CDR1 LNHDA and CDR2 SQIVND (reference sequence). The CDR3 covers 16 residues. J gave up 0 bases and V 5 bases, and 6 bases lay outside the gene matches. CDR3 in amino acids: CASSPGDRATNEKLFF. As DNA, the CDR3 is TGTGCCAGTAGTCCTGGGGACAGAGCAACTAATGAAAAACTGTTTTTT.